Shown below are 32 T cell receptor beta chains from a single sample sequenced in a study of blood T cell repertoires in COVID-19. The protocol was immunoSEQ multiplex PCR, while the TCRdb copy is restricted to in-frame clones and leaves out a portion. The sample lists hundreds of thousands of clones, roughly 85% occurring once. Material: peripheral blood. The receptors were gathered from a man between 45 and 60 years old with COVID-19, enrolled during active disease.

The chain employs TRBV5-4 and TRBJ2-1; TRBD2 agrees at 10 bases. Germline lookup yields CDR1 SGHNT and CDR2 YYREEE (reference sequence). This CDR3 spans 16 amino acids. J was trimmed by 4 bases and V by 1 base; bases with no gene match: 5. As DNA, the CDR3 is TGTGCCAGCAGCTTGCCCGAGCGGGGGGGTTACAATGAGCAGTTCTTC. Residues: CASSLPERGGYNEQFF.

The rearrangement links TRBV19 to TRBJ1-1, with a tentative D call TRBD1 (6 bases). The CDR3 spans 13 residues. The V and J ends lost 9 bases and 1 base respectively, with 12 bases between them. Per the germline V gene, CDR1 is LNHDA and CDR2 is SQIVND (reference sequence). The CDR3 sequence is CASSTGANTEAFF. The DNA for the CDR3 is TGTGCCAGCTCGACAGGAGCGAACACTGAAGCTTTCTTT.

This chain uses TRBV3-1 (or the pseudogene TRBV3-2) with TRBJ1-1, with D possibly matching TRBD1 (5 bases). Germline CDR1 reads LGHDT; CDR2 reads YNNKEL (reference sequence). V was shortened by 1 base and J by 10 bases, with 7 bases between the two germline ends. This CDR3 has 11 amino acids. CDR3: CASSQGGGAFF. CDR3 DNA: TGTGCCAGCAGCCAAGGGGGGGGAGCTTTCTTT.

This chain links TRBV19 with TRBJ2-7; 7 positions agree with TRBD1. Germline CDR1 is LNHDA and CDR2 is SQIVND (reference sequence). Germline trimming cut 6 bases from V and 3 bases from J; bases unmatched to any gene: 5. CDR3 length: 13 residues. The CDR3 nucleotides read TGTGCCAGTAGCTGGGACAGAGACTACGAGCAGTACTTC. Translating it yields CASSWDRDYEQYF.

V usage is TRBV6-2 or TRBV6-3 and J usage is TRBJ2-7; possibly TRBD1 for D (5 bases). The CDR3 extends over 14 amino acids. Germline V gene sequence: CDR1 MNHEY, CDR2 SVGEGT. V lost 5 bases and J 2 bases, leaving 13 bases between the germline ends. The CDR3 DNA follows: TGTGCCAGCAGTCGAACTCAGGGCGCCTACGAGCAGTACTTC. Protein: CASSRTQGAYEQYF.

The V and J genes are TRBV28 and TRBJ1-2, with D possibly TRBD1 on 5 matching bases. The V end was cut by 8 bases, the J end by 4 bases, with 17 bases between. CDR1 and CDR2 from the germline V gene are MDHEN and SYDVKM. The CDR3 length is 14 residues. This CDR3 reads CASAFPGRGYGYTF. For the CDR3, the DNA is TGTGCCAGCGCCTTCCCGGGGAGGGGCTATGGCTACACCTTC.

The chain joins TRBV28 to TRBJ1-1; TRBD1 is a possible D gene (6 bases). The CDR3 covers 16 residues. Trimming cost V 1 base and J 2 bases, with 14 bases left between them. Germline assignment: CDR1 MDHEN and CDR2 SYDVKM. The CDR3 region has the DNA TGTGCCAGCAGTTTATTAACAGGGAGACTTAACACTGAAGCTTTCTTT. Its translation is CASSLLTGRLNTEAFF.

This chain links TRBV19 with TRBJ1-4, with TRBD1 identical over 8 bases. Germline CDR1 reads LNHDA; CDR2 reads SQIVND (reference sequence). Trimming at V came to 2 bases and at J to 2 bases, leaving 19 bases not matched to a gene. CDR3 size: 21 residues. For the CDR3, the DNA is TGTGCCAGTAGTATATCCACACCCATAGACAGGGGTGGGGCGACTAATGAAAAACTGTTTTTT. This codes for CASSISTPIDRGGATNEKLFF.

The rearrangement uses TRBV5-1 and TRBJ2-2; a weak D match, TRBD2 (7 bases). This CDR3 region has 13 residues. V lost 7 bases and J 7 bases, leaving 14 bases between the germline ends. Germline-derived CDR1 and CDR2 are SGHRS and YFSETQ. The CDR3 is CASWGGGVGELFF. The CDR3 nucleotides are TGCGCCAGCTGGGGCGGGGGCGTCGGGGAGCTGTTTTTT.

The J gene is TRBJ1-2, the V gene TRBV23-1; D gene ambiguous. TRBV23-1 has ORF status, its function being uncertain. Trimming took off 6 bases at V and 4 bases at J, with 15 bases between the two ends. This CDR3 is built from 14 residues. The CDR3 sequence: CASSRDSQLYGYTF. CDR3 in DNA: TGCGCCAGCAGCCGTGACTCTCAGCTCTATGGCTACACCTTC.

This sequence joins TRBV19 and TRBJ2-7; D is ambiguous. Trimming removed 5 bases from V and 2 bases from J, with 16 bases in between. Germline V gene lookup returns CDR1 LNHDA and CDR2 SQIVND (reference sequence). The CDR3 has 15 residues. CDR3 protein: CASSASPGGAYEQYF. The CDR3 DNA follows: TGTGCCAGTAGTGCCAGTCCGGGTGGCGCCTACGAGCAGTACTTC.

The CDR3 spells CASSFGTGGSGSGNTIYF. CDR3 in DNA: TGTGCCAGCAGCTTCGGGACAGGGGGATCGGGGTCTGGAAACACCATATATTTT. This chain connects TRBV11-3 to TRBJ1-3; TRBD1 aligns across 11 bases. The junction had 8 bases not matched to a gene; V was cut back by 3 bases and J by 1 base. CDR1 SGHNT and CDR2 YENEEA come from the germline V gene. The CDR3 loop spans 18 amino acids.

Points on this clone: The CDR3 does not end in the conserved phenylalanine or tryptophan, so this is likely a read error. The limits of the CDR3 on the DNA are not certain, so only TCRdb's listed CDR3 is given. The CDR3 reads CASSGSPGTGGIY. The rearrangement links TRBV6-6 to TRBJ1-4; the table's D call, TRBD1, was not checked against the DNA. The CDR3 length is 13 residues, termini included. CDR1 is MNHNY and CDR2 is SVGAGI in the germline V gene (reference sequence).

In DNA form, the CDR3 reads TGTGCCAGCAGCCAAGGCCGGACTGGCGAGCAGTACTTC. This gives the protein CASSQGRTGEQYF. This chain connects TRBV3-1 (or the pseudogene TRBV3-2) to TRBJ2-7; a possible D gene is TRBD2 (5 bases). CDR3 size: 13 residues. CDR1 and CDR2 (germline): LGHDT, YNNKEL (reference sequence). V was cut by 1 base and J by 6 bases, with 10 bases left in between.

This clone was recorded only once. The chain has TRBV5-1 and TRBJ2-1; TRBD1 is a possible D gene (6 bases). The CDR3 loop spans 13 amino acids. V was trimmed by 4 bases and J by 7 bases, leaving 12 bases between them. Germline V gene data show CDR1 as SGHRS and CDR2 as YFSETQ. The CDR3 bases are TGCGCCAGCAGCCAACAGGGTGGGAATGAGCAGTTCTTC. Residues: CASSQQGGNEQFF.

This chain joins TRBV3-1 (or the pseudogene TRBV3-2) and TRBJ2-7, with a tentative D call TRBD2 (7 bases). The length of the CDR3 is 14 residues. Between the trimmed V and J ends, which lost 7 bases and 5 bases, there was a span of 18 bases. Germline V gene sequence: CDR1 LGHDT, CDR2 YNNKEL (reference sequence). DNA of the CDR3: TGTGCCAGCACCTTCCGGGGGGCTTTCCACGAGCAGTACTTC. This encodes CASTFRGAFHEQYF.

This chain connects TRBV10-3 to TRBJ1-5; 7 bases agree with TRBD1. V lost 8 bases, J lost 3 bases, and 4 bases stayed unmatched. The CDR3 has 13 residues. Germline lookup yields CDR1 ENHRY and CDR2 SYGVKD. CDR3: CAIRDSDNQPQHF. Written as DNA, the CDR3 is TGTGCCATCCGGGACAGCGACAATCAGCCCCAGCATTTT.

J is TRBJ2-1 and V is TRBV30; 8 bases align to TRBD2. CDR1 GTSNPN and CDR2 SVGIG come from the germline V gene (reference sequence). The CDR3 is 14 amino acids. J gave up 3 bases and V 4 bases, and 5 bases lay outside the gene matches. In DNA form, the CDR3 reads TGTGCCTGGAACGGGGGGGCCTACTACAATGAGCAGTTCTTC. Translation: CAWNGGAYYNEQFF.

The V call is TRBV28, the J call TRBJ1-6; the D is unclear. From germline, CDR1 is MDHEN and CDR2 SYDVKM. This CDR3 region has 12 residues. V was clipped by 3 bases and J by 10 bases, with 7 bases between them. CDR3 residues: CASSFSTSPLHF. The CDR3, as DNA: TGTGCCAGCAGTTTCAGTACCTCACCCCTCCACTTT.

The CDR3 coding sequence is TGTGCCAGCAGTAAAACAGGGGTGGAGACTGAAGCTTTCTTT. This encodes CASSKTGVETEAFF. The chain uses TRBV6-2 or TRBV6-3 and TRBJ1-1, with 7 nucleotides matching TRBD1. The CDR3 consists of 14 residues. The J segment lost 5 bases and the V segment lost 5 bases, leaving 8 bases of the junction unmatched. Germline lookup yields CDR1 MNHEY and CDR2 SVGEGT.

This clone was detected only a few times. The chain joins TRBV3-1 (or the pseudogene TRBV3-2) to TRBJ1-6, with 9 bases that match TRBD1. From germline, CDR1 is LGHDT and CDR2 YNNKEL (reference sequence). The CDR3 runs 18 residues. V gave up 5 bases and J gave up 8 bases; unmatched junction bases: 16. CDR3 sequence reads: CASSKSLPVGQGDSPLHF. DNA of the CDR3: TGTGCCAGCAGCAAGTCCCTTCCCGTGGGACAGGGCGATTCACCCCTCCACTTT.

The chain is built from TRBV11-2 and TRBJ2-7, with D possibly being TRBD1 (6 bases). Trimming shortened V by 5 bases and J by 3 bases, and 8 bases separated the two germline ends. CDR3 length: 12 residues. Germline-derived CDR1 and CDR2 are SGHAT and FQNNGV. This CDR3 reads CASSTQGYEQYF. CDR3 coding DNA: TGTGCCAGCAGCACACAGGGCTACGAGCAGTACTTC.

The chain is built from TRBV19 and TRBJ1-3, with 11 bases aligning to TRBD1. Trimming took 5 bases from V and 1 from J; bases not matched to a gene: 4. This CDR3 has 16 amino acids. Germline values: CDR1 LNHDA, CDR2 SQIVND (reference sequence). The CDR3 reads CASSPGQGESGNTIYF. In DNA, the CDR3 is TGTGCCAGTAGTCCGGGACAGGGGGAATCTGGAAACACCATATATTTT.

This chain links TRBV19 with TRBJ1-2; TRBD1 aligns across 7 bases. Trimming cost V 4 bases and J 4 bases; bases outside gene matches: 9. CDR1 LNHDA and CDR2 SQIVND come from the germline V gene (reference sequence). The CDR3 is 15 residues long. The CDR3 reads CASSTTSTGAYGYTF. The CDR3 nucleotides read TGTGCCAGTAGTACCACCTCTACAGGGGCCTATGGCTACACCTTC.

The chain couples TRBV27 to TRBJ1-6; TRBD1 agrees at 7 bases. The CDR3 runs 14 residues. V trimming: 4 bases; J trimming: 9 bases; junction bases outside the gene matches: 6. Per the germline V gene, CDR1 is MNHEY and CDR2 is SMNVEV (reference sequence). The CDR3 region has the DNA TGTGCCAGCAGTTCCAGGGGGTACCGTTCACCCCTCCACTTT. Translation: CASSSRGYRSPLHF.

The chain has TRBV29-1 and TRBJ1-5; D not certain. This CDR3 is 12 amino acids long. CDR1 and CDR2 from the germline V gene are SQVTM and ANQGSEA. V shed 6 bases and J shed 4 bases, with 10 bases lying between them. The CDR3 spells CSVAGNNQPQHF. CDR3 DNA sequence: TGCAGCGTAGCCGGGAATAATCAGCCCCAGCATTTT.

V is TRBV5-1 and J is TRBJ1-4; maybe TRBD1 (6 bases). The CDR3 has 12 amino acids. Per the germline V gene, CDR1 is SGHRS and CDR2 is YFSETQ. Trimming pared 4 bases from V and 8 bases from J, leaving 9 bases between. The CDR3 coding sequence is TGCGCCAGCAGCCCGGACAGAGAAAAACTGTTTTTT. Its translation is CASSPDREKLFF.

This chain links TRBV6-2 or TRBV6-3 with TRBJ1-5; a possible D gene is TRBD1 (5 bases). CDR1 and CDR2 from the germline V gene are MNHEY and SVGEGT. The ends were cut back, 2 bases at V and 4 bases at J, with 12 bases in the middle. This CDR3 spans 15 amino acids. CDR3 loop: CASSYTDRDNQPQHF. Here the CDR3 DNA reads TGTGCCAGCAGTTACACTGACAGAGATAATCAGCCCCAGCATTTT.

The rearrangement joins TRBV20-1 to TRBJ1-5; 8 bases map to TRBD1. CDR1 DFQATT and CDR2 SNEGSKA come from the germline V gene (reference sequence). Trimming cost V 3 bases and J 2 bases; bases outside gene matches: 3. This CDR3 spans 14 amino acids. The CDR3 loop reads CSASEQGGNQPQHF. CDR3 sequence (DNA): TGCAGTGCTAGTGAACAGGGGGGCAATCAGCCCCAGCATTTT.

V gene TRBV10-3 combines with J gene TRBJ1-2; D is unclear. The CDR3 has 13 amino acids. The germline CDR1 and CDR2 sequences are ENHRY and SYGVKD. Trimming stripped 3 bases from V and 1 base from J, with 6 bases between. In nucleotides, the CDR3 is TGTGCCATCAGTGAAAGAGATAACTATGGCTACACCTTC. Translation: CAISERDNYGYTF.

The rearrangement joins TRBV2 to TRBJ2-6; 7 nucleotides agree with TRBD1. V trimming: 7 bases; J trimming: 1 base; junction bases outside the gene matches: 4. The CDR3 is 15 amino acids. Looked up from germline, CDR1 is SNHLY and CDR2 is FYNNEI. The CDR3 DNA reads TGTGCCAGCAATATGGACAGGTCTGGGGCCAACGTCCTGACTTTC. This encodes CASNMDRSGANVLTF.

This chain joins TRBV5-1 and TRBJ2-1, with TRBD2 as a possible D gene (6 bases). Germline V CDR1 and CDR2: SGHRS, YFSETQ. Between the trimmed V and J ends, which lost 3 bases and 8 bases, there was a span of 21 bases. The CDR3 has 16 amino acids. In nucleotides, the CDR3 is TGCGCCAGCAGCTCGGGGGTTGGGGGACCTGGGGATGAGCAGTTCTTC. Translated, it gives CASSSGVGGPGDEQFF.